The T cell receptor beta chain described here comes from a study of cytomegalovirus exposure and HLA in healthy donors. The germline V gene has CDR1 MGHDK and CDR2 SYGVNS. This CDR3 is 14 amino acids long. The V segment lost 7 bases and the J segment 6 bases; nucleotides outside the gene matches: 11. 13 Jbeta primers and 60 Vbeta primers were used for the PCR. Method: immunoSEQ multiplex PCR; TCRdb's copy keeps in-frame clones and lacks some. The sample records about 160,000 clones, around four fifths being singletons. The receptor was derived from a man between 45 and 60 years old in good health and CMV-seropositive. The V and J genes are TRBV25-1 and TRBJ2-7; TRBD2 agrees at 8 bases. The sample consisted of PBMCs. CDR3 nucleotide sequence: TGTGCCAGCACCCAAGCGGGAGTGCTGGGCGAGCAGTACTTC. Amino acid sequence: CASTQAGVLGEQYF.